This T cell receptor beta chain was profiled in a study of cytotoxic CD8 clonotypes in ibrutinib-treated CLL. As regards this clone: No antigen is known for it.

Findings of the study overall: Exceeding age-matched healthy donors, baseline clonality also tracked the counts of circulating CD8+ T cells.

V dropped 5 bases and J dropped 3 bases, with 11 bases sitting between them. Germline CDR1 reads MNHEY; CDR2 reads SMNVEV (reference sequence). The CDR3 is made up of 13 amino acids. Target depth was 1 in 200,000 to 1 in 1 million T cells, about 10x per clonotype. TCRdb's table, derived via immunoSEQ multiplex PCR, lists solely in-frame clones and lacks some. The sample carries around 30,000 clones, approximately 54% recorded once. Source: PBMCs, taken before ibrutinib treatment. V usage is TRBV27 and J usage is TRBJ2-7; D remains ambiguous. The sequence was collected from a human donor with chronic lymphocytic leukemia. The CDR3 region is CASSPPSVYEQYF. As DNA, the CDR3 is TGTGCCAGCAGTCCGCCCTCGGTCTACGAGCAGTACTTC.